A single sample is the source of the 3 T cell receptor beta chains below, sequenced in a study of vaccination and CD4 T cells after COVID-19. Their antigen targets remain unknown. Sequenced with the Oncomine TCR Beta short-read assay was DNA taken from cultured CD4+ T cells. TCRdb recomputed calls from the PCR reads with MiXCR, one row per CDR3 protein. The repertoire has some 11,000 distinct CDR3 sequences, 20% to 25% of them found once; the top ten carry approximately 15%. Treatment of the sample: approximately 9-day PBMC culture with coronavirus spike peptide pools or control peptides (ViraFEST assay). Specimen: CD4+ T cells from blood, cultured in vitro, collected before SARS-CoV-2 vaccination. All receptors derive from a human donor who received a COVID-19 vaccine.

The V call is TRBV5-1, the J call TRBJ2-7; D gene ambiguous. In germline, CDR1 is SGHRS, CDR2 YFSETQ. With 0 bases removed from V and 2 bases from J, the gap between germline ends came to 9 bases. The CDR3 totals 14 residues. As DNA, the CDR3 is TGCGCCAGCAGCTTGGGTCCGGGCACCTACGAGCAGTACTTC. Amino acid sequence: CASSLGPGTYEQYF.

About this clonotype: One end of the junction fails to match germline, which may point to a read error. V usage is TRBV12-3 or TRBV12-4 and J usage is TRBJ1-2; D uncertain. The CDR3 loop spans 13 amino acids. Here the CDR3 DNA reads TGTACCAGCAGTTCAAGGGTGGGGTATGGCTACACCTTC. Its protein is CTSSSRVGYGYTF.

V gene TRBV18 combines with J gene TRBJ2-5; TRBD2 matches 7 bases. The CDR3 extends over 16 amino acids. CDR1 and CDR2 (germline): KGHSH, LQKENI. J lost 1 base, V lost 3 bases, and 8 bases had no gene match. CDR3 sequence (DNA): TGTGCCAGCTCACCGGGTTTTGAGCGGGGCCAAGAGACCCAGTACTTC. Protein product: CASSPGFERGQETQYF.